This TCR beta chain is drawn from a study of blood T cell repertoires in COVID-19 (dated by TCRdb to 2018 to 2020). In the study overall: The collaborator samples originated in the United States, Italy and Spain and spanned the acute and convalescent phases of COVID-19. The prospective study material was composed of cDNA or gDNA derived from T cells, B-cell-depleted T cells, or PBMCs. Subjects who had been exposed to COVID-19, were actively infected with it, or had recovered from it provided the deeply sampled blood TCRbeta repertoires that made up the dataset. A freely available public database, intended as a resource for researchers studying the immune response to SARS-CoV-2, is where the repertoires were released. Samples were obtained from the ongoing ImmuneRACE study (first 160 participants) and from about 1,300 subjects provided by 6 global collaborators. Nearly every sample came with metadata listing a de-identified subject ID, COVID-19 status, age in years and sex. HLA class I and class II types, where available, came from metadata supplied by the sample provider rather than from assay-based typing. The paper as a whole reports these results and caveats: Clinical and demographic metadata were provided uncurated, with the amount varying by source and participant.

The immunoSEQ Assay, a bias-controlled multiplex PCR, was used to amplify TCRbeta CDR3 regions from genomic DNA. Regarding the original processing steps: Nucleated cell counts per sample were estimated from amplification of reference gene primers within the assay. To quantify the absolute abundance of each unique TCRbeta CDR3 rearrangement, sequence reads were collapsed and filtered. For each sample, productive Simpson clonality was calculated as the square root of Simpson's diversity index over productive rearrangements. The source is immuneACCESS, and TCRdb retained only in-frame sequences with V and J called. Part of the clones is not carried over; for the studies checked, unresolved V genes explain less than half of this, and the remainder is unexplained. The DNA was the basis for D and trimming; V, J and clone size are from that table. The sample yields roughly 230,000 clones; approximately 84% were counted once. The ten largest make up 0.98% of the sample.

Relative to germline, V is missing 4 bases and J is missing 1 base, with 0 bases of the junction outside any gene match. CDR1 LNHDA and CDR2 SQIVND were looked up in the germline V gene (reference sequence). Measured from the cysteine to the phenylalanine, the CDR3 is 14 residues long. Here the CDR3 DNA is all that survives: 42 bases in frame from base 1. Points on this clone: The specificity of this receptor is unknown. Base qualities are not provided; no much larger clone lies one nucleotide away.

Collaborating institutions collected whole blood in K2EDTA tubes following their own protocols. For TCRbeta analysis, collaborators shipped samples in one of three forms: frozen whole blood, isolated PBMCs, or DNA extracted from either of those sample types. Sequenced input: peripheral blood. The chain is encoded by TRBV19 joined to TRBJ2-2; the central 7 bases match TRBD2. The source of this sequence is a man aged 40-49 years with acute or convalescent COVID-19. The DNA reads TGTGCCAGTAGTAGCGGGGGGAACACCGGGGAGCTGTTTTTT. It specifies CASSSGGNTGELFF.